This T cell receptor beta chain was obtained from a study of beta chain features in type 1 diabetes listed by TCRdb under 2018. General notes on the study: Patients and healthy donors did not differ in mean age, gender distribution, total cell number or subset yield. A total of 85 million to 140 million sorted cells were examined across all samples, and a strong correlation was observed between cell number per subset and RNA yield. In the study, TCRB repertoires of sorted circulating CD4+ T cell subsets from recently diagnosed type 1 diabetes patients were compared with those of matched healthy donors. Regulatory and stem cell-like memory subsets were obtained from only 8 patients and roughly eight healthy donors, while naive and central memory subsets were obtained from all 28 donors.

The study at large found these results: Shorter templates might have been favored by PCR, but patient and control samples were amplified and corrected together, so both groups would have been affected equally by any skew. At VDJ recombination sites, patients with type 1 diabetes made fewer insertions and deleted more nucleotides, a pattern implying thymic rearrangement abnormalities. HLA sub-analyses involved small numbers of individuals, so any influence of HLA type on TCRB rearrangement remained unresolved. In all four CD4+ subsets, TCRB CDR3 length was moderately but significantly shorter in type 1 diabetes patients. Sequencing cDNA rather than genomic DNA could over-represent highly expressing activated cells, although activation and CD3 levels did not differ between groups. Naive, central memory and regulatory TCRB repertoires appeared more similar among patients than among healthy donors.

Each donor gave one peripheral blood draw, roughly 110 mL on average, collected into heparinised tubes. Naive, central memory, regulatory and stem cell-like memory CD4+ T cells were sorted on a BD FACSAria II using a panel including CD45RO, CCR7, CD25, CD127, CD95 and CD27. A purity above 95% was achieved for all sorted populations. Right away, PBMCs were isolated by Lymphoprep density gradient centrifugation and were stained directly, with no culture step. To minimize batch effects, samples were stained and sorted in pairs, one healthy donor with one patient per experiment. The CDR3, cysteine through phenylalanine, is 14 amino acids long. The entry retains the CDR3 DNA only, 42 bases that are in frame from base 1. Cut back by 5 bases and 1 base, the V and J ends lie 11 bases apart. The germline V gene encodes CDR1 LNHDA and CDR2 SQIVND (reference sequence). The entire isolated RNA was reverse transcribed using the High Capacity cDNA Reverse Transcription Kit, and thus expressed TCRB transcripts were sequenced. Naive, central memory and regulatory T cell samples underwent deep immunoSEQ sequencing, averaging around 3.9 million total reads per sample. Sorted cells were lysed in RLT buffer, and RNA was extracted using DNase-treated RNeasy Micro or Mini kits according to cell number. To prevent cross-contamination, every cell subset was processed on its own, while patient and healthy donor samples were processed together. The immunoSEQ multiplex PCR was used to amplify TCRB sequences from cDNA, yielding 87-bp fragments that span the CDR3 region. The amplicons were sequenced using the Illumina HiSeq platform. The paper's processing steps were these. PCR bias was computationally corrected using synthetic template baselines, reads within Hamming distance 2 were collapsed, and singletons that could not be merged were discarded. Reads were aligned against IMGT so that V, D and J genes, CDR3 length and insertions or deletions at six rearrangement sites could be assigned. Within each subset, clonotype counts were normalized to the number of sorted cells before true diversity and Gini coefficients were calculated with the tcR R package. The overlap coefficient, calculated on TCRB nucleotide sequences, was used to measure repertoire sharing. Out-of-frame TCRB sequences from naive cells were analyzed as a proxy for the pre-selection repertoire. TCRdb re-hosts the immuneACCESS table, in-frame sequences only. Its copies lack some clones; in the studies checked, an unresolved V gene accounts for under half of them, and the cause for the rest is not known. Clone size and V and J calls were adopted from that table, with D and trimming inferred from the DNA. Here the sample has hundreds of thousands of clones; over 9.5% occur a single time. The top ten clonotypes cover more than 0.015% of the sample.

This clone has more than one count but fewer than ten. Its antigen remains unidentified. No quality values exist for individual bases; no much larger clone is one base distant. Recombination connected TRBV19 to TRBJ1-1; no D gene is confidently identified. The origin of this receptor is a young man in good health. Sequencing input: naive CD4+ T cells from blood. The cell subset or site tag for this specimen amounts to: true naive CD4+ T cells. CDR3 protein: CASSVGSSNTEAFF. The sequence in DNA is TGTGCCAGTAGTGTCGGGTCATCGAACACTGAAGCTTTCTTT.